The entry that follows covers one T cell receptor beta chain sequence. The source of the sample is a study of blood T cell repertoires in COVID-19. For the study at large: Some COVID-19 samples were acute and others convalescent; all came from the United States, Italy and Spain. PBMCs, B-cell-depleted T cells, or T cells provided the cDNA or gDNA that made up the material.

As processed by the authors: Nucleated cell number was recorded as an estimate derived from reference gene primer amplification. Some clones are missing from TCRdb's copy, which holds only in-frame ones; the method was immunoSEQ multiplex PCR. The DNA was the basis for D and trimming; V, J and clone size are from that table. Counted here are 200,000 to 300,000 clones, roughly 77% occurring once; the ten biggest clones make up about 3.1%. V dropped 0 bases and J dropped 7; count of bases not matched to a gene: 6. The germline gives CDR1 GTSNPN, CDR2 SVGIG (reference sequence). The CDR3 has 14 residues.

The TCR sequence derives from a woman older than 75 with acute or convalescent COVID-19. Sequences were obtained from peripheral blood. V usage is TRBV30 and J usage is TRBJ1-5; 7 nucleotides agree with TRBD1. CDR3 loop: CAWSVVRGRQPQHF. The CDR3 DNA reads as TGTGCCTGGAGTGTAGTCAGGGGGAGGCAGCCCCAGCATTTT.